Below, 16 T cell receptor beta chains from the same sample are listed, as sequenced in a study of T cell responses to AZD1222 COVID-19 vaccine. Assay used: immunoSEQ multiplex PCR; TCRdb lists only in-frame clones, some missing. The table has 99,000 or so clones, around 86% seen once. The starting material was peripheral blood, obtained 28 days after the second dose of the MenACWY control vaccine. The receptors were gathered from an adult who received the MenACWY meningococcal vaccine as a control.

The chain has TRBV4-1 and TRBJ1-1; D call uncertain. CDR1 is MGHRA, CDR2 YSYEKL, per germline. The CDR3 contains 15 residues. V lost 4 bases to trimming and J lost 0 bases, with 12 bases between them. CDR3 coding DNA: TGCGCCAGCAGCCCCTGGACGGGGATGAACACTGAAGCTTTCTTT. Protein sequence: CASSPWTGMNTEAFF.

The gene calls are TRBV28 and TRBJ1-5; D call uncertain. This CDR3 region has 13 residues. V lost 5 bases, J lost 3 bases, and 8 bases lay in between. Germline V gene sequence: CDR1 MDHEN, CDR2 SYDVKM. The CDR3 nucleotides read TGTGCCAGCAGTCCCGGAAACAATCAGCCCCAGCATTTT. Residues: CASSPGNNQPQHF. Based on the CDR3 plus reference TRBV28 and TRBJ1-5, the full variable domain is DVKVTQSSRYLVKRTGEKVFLECVQDMDHENMFWYRQDPGLGLRLIYFSYDVKMKEKGDIPEGYSVSREKKERFSLILESASTNQTSMYLCASSPGNNQPQHFGDGTRLSIL.

This chain links TRBV29-1 with TRBJ1-1, with 7 bases aligning to TRBD1. Trimming cost V 4 bases and J 6 bases; bases outside gene matches: 17. This CDR3 is built from 16 residues. Germline CDR1 reads SQVTM; CDR2 reads ANQGSEA. DNA of the CDR3: TGCAGCGTTGGTCGACAGGGAATGATCCCTCGCTCTGAAGCTTTCTTT. Translated: CSVGRQGMIPRSEAFF.

The chain recombines TRBV7-9 with TRBJ2-3, with TRBD1 as a possible D gene (5 bases). CDR1 is SEHNR, CDR2 FQNEAQ, per germline (reference sequence). The CDR3 has 11 residues. Deletions cut 4 bases from V and 10 bases from J, with 9 bases between. The CDR3 DNA reads TGTGCCAGCAGCTCAGGGTTCTCGCAGTATTTT. Translating it yields CASSSGFSQYF. Looking up the rest from reference TRBV7-9 and TRBJ2-3 gives the full variable domain: DTGVSQNPRHKITKRGQNVTFRCDPISEHNRLYWYRQTLGQGPEFLTYFQNEAQLEKSRLLSDRFSAERPKGSFSTLEIQRTEQGDSAMYLCASSSGFSQYFGPGTRLTVL.

The V and J genes are TRBV5-1 and TRBJ2-5; D is ambiguous. Trimming took 1 base from V and 5 from J, leaving 12 bases between them. Germline assignment: CDR1 SGHRS and CDR2 YFSETQ. The CDR3 has 14 amino acids. In DNA form, the CDR3 reads TGCGCCAGCAGCTTGTCACTGGGCGTCGAGACCCAGTACTTC. Translated, it gives CASSLSLGVETQYF.

This clone was detected a few times. The chain is built from TRBV29-1 and TRBJ1-5; tentative D call: TRBD1 (5 bases). Germline values: CDR1 SQVTM, CDR2 ANQGSEA. V lost 5 bases to trimming and J lost 4 bases, with 12 bases between them. The CDR3 sequence is 13 residues long. This CDR3 is CSVKGPNNQPQHF. CDR3 DNA: TGCAGCGTTAAGGGGCCTAATAATCAGCCCCAGCATTTT.

This rearrangement joins TRBV7-9 to TRBJ1-6; TRBD1 agrees at 8 bases. V lost 5 bases to trimming and J lost 7 bases; unmatched junction nucleotides: 7. The CDR3 runs 15 residues. Germline assignment: CDR1 SEHNR and CDR2 FQNEAQ (reference sequence). CDR3 amino acids: CASSARTGMNSPLHF. In DNA form, the CDR3 reads TGTGCCAGCAGCGCCCGGACAGGGATGAATTCACCCCTCCACTTT.

This clone was detected only once. The V and J genes are TRBV5-4 and TRBJ2-5; TRBD1 matches at 7 bases. The length of the CDR3 is 15 residues. The V gene end was trimmed by 3 bases and the J gene end by 5 bases; junction bases not matched to a gene: 10. The germline CDR1 and CDR2 sequences are SGHNT and YYREEE (reference sequence). CDR3 region: CASSSRRQGEETQYF. The DNA for the CDR3 is TGTGCCAGCAGCTCAAGGCGGCAGGGGGAGGAGACCCAGTACTTC. The full variable domain, its missing parts supplied by reference TRBV5-4 and TRBJ2-5, is ETGVTQSPTHLIKTRGQQVTLRCSSQSGHNTVSWYQQALGQGPQFIFQYYREEENGRGNFPPRFSGLQFPNYSSELNVNALELDDSALYLCASSSRRQGEETQYFGPGTRLLVL.

The J gene is TRBJ1-5, the V gene TRBV10-3, with TRBD1 matching over 9 bases. Germline lookup yields CDR1 ENHRY and CDR2 SYGVKD. V was clipped by 5 bases and J by 4 bases; unmatched bases: 6. The CDR3 covers 15 residues. The CDR3: CAISTGTGNNQPQHF. The CDR3 DNA sequence: TGTGCCATCAGTACCGGGACAGGGAATAATCAGCCCCAGCATTTT.

This chain links TRBV4-3 with TRBJ1-2; 10 bases fit TRBD1. The CDR3 has 14 amino acids. Germline lookup yields CDR1 LGHNA and CDR2 YSLEER. Germline trimming cut 3 bases from V and 4 bases from J; bases unmatched to any gene: 2. The CDR3 region is CASSHGDRGYGYTF. DNA for the CDR3: TGCGCCAGCAGCCATGGGGACAGGGGCTATGGCTACACCTTC.

The genes are TRBV27 and TRBJ1-6, with D perhaps TRBD1 (6 bases). From germline, CDR1 is MNHEY and CDR2 SMNVEV (reference sequence). V lost 2 bases to trimming and J lost 6 bases, with 8 bases between them. CDR3 length: 14 residues. The CDR3 DNA is TGTGCCAGCAGTTTACGACAGGTTAATTCACCCCTCCACTTT. Translation gives CASSLRQVNSPLHF.

The chain links TRBV27 to TRBJ1-3; no clear D gene. Germline V gives CDR1 MNHEY, CDR2 SMNVEV (reference sequence). The CDR3 contains 12 residues. Trimming cost V 4 bases and J 2 bases, with 3 bases left between them. The CDR3 DNA reads TGTGCCAGCAGTTCTCCTGGAAACACCATATATTTT. Its protein product is CASSSPGNTIYF.

The chain uses TRBV4-2 and TRBJ1-1; D is possibly TRBD1 (5 bases). This CDR3 region has 17 residues. Germline lookup yields CDR1 LGHNA and CDR2 YNFKEQ. V dropped 0 bases and J dropped 10 bases, with 24 bases sitting between them. CDR3 coding DNA: TGTGCCAGCAGCCAAGAAATGGCAGCCGGGGGTGGACTCGGAGCTTTCTTT. Translating gives CASSQEMAAGGGLGAFF.

The rearrangement uses TRBV27 and TRBJ2-3; D unresolved. Trimming cost V 3 bases and J 2 bases, with 24 bases left between them. Germline CDR1 and CDR2: MNHEY and SMNVEV (reference sequence). The CDR3 is 19 amino acids. CDR3 DNA sequence: TGTGCCAGCAGTTTGACCACCCCACAGACCGGACCCTTCACAGATACGCAGTATTTT. Translation gives CASSLTTPQTGPFTDTQYF.

The V and J genes are TRBV28 and TRBJ1-2, with no clear D. The length of the CDR3 is 16 residues. Trimming took off 2 bases at V and 0 bases at J, with 13 bases between the two ends. Germline V gene data show CDR1 as MDHEN and CDR2 as SYDVKM. The CDR3 reads CASSLGTSVTNYGYTF. DNA for the CDR3: TGTGCCAGCAGTTTAGGAACCTCCGTCACTAACTATGGCTACACCTTC.

This chain uses TRBV5-4 with TRBJ1-5, with D possibly matching TRBD1 (5 bases). This CDR3 is 16 amino acids long. Trimming took off 0 bases at V and 2 bases at J, with 12 bases between the two ends. Germline CDR1 reads SGHNT; CDR2 reads YYREEE (reference sequence). CDR3 sequence: CASSLGGRAGNQPQHF. DNA for the CDR3: TGTGCCAGCAGCTTGGGGGGCAGGGCTGGCAATCAGCCCCAGCATTTT.